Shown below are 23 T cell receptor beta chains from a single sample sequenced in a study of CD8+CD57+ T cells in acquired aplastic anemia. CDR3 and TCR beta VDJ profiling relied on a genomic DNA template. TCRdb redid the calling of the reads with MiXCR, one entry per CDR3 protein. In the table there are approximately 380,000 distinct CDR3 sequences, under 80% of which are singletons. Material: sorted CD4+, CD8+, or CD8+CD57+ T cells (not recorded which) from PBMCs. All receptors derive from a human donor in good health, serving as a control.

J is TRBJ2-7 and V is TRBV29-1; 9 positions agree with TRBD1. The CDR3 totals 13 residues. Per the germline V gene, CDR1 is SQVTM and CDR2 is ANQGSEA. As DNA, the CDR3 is TGCAGTTTTACGGGGACAGGGTGCAACGAGCAGTACTTC. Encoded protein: CSFTGTGCNEQYF.

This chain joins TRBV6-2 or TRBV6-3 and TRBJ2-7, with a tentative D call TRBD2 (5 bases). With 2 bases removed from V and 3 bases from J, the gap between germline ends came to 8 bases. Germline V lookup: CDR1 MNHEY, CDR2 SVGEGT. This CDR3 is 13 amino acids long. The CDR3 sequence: CASSYRGDYEQYF. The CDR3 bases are TGTGCCAGCAGTTACCGGGGTGACTACGAGCAGTACTTC.

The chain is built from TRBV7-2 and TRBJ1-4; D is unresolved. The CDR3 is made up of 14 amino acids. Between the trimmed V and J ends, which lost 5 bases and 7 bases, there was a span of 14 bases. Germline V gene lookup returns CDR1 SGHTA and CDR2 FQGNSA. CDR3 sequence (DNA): TGTGCCAGCAGCCTGCACTCGAGGGCTGAAAAACTGTTTTTT. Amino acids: CASSLHSRAEKLFF.

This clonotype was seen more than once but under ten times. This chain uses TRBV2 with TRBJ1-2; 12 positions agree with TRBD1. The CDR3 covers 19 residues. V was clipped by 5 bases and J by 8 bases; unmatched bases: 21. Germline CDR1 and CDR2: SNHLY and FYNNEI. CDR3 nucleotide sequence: TGTGCCAGCAGTCCGGGCCGGGACAGGGGGCCATACGAAAGGGGGGGCTACACCTTC. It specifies CASSPGRDRGPYERGGYTF.

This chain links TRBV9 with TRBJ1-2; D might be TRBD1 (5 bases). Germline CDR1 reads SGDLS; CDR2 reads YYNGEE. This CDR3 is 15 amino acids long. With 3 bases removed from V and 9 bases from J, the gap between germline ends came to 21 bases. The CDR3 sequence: CASSDTRADSHSYTF. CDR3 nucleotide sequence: TGTGCCAGCAGCGACACTCGCGCTGACAGTCATAGCTACACCTTC.

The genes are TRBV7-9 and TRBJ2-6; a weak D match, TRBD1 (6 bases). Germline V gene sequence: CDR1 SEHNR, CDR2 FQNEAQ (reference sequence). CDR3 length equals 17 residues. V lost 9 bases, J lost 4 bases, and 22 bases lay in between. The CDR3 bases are TGTGCCAGTAGTATAGATTCGTCAGGGGCCGGGGCCAACGTCCTGACTTTC. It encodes CASSIDSSGAGANVLTF.

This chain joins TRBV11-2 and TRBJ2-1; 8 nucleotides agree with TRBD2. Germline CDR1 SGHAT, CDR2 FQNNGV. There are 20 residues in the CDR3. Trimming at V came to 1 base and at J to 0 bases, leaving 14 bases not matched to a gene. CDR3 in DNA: TGTGCCAGCAGCTTAGGGTTGACCAGCGGGGGTCCCCACTCCTACAATGAGCAGTTCTTC. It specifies CASSLGLTSGGPHSYNEQFF.

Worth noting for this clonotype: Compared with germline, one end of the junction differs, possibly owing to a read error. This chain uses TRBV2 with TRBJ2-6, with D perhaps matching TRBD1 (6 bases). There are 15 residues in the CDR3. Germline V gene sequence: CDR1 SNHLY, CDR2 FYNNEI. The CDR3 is CASSSLRSGANVLAF. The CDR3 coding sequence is TGTGCCAGCAGCTCCCTTCGCTCAGGGGCCAACGTCCTGGCTTTC.

This CDR3 is CASSERGTGQATGELFF. The DNA for the CDR3 is TGTGCCAGCAGCGAGCGAGGGACAGGGCAGGCGACAGGGGAGCTGTTTTTT. J is TRBJ2-2 and V is TRBV9, with TRBD1 matching over 9 bases. V gave up 3 bases and J gave up 8 bases; unmatched junction bases: 14. The germline CDR1 and CDR2 sequences are SGDLS and YYNGEE. This CDR3 has 17 residues.

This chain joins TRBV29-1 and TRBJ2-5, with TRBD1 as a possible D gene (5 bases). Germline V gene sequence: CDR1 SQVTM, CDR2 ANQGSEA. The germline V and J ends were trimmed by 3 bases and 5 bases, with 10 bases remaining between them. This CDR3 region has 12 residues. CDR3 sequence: CSVEIQGETQYF. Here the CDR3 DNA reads TGCAGCGTTGAGATCCAGGGTGAGACCCAGTACTTC.

In DNA, the CDR3 is TGTGCCAGCAAGGTCGCGGTACAGGAGACCGATTACTTC. Amino acid sequence: CASKVAVQETDYF. The chain uses TRBV9 and TRBJ2-5; possibly TRBD1 for D (5 bases). CDR1 and CDR2 from the germline V gene are SGDLS and YYNGEE. This CDR3 is 13 amino acids long. V was clipped by 6 bases and J by 14 bases, with 23 bases between them.

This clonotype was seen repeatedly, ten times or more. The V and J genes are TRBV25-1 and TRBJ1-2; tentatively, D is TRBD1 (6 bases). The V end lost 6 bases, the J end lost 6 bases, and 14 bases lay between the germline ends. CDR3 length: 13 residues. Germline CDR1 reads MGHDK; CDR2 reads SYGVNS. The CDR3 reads CASRASGTNGYTF. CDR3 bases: TGTGCCAGCAGAGCCTCCGGGACAAATGGCTACACCTTC.

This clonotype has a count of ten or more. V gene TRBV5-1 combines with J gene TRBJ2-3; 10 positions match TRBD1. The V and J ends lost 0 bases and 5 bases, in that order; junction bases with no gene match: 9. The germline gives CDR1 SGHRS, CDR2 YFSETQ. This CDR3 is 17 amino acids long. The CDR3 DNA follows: TGCGCCAGCAGCTTGGGGGCCGGGACAGGGGCTAGAGATACGCAGTATTTT. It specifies CASSLGAGTGARDTQYF.

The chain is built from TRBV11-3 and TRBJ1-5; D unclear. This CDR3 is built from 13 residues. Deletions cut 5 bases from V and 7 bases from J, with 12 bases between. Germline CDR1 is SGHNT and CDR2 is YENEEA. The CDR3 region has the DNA TGTGCCAGCAGCCAAGATGTTTGGCAGCCCCAGCATTTT. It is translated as CASSQDVWQPQHF.

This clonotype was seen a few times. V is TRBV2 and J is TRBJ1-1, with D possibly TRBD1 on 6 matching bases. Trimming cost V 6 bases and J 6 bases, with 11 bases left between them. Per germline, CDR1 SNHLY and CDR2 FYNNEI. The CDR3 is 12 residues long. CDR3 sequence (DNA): TGTGCCAGCAGGGGGGCAGAAGCTGAAGCTTTCTTT. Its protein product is CASRGAEAEAFF.

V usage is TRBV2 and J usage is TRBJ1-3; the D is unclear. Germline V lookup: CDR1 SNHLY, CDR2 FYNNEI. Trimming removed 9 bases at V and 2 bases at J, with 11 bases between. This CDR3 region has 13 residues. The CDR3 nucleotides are TGTGCCAGTAAGTCCGGACCTGGAAACACCATATATTTT. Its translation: CASKSGPGNTIYF.

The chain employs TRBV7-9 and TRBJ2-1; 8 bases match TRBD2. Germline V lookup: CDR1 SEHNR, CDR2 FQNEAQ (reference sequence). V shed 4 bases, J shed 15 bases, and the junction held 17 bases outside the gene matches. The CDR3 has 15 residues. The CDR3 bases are TGTGCCAGCAGCTGGGACGGGAGGGCAGCCAAGATACGGTTCTTC. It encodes CASSWDGRAAKIRFF.

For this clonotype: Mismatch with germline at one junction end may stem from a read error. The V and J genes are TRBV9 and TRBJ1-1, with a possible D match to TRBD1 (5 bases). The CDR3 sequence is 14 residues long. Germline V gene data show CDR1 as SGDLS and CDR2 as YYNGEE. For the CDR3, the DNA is TGTGCCAGCAGCGGAGCTACTAGCGGGGGGGAAGGGATCTTT. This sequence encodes CASSGATSGGEGIF.

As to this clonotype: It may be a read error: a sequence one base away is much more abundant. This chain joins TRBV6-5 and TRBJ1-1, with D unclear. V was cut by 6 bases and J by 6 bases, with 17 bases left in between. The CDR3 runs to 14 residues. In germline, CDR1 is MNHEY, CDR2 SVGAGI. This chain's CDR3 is CASRLIEGRAEAFF. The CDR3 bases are TGTGCCAGCAGGCTAATTGAGGGTAGGGCTGAAGCTTTCTTT.

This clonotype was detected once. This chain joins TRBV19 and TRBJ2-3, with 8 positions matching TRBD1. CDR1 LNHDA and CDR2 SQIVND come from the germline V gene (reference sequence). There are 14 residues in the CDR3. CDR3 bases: TGTGCTAGACTTGACAGGGGCGGCACAGATACGCAGTATTTT. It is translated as CARLDRGGTDTQYF. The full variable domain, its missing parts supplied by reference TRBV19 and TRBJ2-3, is DGGITQSPKYLFRKEGQNVTLSCEQNLNHDAMYWYRQDPGQGLRLIYYSQIVNDFQKGDIAEGYSVSREKKESFPLTVTSAQKNPTAFYLCARLDRGGTDTQYFGPGTRLTVL.

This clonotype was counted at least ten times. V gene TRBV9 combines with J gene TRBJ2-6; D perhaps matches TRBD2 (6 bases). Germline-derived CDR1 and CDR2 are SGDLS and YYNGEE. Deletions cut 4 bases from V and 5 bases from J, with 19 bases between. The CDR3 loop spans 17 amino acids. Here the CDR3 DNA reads TGTGCCAGCAGCCCGTCTCGGGGGTTGAGTAGGGCCAACGTCCTGACTTTC. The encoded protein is CASSPSRGLSRANVLTF.

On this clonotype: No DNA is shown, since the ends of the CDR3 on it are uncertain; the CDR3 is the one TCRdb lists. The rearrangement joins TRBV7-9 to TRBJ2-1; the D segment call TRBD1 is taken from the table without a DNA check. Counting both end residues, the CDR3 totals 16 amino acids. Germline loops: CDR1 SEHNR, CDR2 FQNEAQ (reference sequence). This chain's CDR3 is CASSRVEGQAFFGQFF.

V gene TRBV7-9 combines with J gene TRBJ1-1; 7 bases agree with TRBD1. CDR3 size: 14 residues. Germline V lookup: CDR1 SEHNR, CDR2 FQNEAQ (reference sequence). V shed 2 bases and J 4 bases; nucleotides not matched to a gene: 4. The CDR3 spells CASSLSTGITEAFF. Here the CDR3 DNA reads TGTGCCAGCAGCTTATCGACAGGGATCACTGAAGCTTTCTTT.